This T cell receptor beta chain was sequenced in a study of cytomegalovirus exposure and HLA in healthy donors. General study points: Previous analysis showed most TCR beta V segments were productive about 87% or about 30% of the time.

This clone was counted only a few times. As yet, its antigen is unknown. PCR employed 60 Vbeta and 13 Jbeta primers. TCRdb's copy holds only in-frame clones and misses some; the assay was immunoSEQ multiplex PCR. The table records about 140,000 clones, about 74% of them present only once. The V end lost 2 bases, the J end lost 4 bases, and 23 bases lay between the germline ends. Per the germline V gene, CDR1 is MNHEY and CDR2 is SMNVEV (reference sequence). The CDR3 consists of 18 residues. The rearrangement links TRBV27 to TRBJ1-1; D is unresolved. Input material: PBMCs. This receptor was taken from a male donor in good health and CMV-seronegative. Here the CDR3 DNA reads TGTGCCAGCAGTTTAAGGGTTAGTTCGCGCGGGAGGCCCACTGAAGCTTTCTTT. It codes for CASSLRVSSRGRPTEAFF.